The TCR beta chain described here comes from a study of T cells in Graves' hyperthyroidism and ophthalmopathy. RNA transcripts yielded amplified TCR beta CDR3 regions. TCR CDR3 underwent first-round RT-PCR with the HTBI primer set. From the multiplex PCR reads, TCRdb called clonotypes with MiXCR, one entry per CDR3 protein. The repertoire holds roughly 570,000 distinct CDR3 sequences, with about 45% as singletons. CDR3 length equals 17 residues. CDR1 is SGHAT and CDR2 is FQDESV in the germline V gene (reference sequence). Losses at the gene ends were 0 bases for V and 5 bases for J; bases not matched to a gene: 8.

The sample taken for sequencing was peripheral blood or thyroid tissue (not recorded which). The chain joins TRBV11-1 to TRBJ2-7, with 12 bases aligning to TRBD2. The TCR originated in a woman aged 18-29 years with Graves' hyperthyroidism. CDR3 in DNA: TGTGCCAGCAGCTTAGCTCCTTTGACTAGCGGGAGCCACGAGCAGTACTTC. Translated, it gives CASSLAPLTSGSHEQYF.